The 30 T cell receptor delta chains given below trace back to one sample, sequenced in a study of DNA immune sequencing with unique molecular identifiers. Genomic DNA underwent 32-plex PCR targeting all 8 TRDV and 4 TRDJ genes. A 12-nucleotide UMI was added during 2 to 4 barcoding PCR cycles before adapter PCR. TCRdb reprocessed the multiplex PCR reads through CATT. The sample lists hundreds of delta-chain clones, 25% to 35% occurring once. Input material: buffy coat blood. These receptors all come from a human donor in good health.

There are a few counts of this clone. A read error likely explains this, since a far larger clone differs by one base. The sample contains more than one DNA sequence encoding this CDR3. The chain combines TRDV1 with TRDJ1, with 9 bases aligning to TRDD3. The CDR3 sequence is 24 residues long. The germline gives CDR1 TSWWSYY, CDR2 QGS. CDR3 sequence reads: CALGVSPLGPGDTSTPPYTDKLIF. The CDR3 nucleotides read TGTGCTCTTGGGGTGTCCCCCCTTGGCCCTGGGGATACGAGTACCCCTCCGTACACCGATAAACTCATTTTT.

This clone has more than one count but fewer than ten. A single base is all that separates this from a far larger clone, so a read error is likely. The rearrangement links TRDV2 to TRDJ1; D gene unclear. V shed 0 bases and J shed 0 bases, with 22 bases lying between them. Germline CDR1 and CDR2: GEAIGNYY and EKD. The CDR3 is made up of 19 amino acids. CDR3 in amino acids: CACDTRGNSGSPYTDKLIF. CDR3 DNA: TGTGCCTGTGACACCAGAGGTAACTCGGGGTCACCTTACACCGATAAACTCATCTTT.

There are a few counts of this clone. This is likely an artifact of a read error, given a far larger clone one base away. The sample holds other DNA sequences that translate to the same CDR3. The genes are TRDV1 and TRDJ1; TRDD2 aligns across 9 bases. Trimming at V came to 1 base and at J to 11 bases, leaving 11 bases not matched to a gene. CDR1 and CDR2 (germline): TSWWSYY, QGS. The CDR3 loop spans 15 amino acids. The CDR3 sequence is CALGEPAFLRLELIF. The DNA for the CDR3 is TGTGCTCTTGGGGAACCGGCCTTCCTACGGCTAGAGCTCATCTTT.

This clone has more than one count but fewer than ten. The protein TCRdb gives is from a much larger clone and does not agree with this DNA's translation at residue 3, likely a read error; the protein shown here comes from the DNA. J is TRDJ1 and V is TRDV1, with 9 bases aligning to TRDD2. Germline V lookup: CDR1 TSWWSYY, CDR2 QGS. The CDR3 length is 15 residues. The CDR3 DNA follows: TGTGCTCATGGGGAACCGGCCTTCCTACGGTTAGAGCTCATCTTT. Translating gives CAHGEPAFLRLELIF.

CDR3 bases: TGTGCTCTTGGGGAGCCTCCCCCGACCCCAGCCTGGAGATTGGGGGATACGGGGTGGGACACCCGACAGATGTTTTTC. It specifies CALGEPPPTPAWRLGDTGWDTRQMFF. The rearrangement joins TRDV1 to TRDJ3, with 11 bases fitting TRDD3. CDR3 length: 26 residues. Germline CDR1 and CDR2: TSWWSYY and QGS. Trimming removed 3 bases from V and 4 bases from J; junction bases left unmatched: 29.

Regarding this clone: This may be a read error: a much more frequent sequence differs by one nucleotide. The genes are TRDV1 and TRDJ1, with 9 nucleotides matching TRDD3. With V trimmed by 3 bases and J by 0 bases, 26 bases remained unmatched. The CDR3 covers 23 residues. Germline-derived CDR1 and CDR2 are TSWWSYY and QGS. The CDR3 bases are TGTGCTCTTGGGGATCGGACGTCCATAGTGGAGTACTGGGGGAACCTATACACCGATAAACTCATCTTT. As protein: CALGDRTSIVEYWGNLYTDKLIF.

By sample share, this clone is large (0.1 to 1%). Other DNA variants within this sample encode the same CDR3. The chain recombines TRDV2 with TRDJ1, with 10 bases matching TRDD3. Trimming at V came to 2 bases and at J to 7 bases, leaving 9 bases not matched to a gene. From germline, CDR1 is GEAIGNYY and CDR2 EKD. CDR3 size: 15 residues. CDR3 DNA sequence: TGTGCCTGTGACAAGATGGGGGATACTGGCCCTAAACTCATCTTT. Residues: CACDKMGDTGPKLIF.

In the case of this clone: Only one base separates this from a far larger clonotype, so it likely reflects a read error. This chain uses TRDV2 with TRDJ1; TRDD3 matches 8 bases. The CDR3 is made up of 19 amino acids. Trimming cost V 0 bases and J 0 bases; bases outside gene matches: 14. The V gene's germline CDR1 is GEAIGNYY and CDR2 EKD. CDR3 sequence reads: CACDTRCNWGSPYTDKLIF. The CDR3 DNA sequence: TGTGCCTGTGACACCAGATGTAACTGGGGGTCACCTTACACCGATAAACTCATCTTT.

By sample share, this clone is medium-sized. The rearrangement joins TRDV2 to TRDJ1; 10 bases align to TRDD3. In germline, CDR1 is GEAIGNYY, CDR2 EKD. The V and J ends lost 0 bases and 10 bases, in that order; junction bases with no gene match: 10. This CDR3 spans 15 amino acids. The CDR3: CACDTVGPGDTGLIF. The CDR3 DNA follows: TGTGCCTGTGACACCGTTGGCCCGGGGGATACGGGACTCATCTTT.

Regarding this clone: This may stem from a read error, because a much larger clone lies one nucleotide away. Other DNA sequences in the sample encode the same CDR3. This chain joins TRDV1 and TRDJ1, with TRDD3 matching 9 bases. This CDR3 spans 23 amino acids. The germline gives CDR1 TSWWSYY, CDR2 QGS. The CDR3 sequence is CALGERTSIVEYWGNLYTDKLIF. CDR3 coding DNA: TGTGCTCTTGGGGAACGGACGTCCATAGTGGAGTACTGGGGGAACCTATACACTGATAAACTCATCTTT.

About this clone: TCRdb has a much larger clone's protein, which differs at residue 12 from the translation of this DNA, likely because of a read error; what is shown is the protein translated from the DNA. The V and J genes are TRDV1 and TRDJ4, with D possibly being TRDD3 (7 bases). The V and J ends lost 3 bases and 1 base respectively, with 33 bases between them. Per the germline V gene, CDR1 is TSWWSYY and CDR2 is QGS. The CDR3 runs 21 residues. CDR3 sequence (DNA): TGTGCTCTTGGGGAGGCGAGGCGTTCTTTCCTAATGTACTGGGGAGGCAGACCCCTGATCTTT. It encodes CALGEARRSFLMYWGGRPLIF.

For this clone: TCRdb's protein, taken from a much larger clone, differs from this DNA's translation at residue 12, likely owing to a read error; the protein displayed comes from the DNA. The CDR3: CALGVSPLGPGNTSTPPYTDKLIF. The CDR3 DNA reads as TGTGCTCTTGGGGTGTCCCCCCTTGGCCCTGGGAATACGAGTACCCCTCCGTACACCGATAAACTCATCTTT. This chain connects TRDV1 to TRDJ1; possibly TRDD3 for D (5 bases). This CDR3 has 24 amino acids. V was clipped by 4 bases and J by 0 bases, with 39 bases between them. Germline V gene sequence: CDR1 TSWWSYY, CDR2 QGS.

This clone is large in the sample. This CDR3 reads CACDELGDIVDTDKLIF. The CDR3 DNA is TGTGCCTGTGACGAACTGGGGGATATCGTGGACACCGATAAACTCATCTTT. This chain uses TRDV2 with TRDJ1, with 11 bases aligning to TRDD3. Trimming removed 3 bases from V and 0 bases from J; junction bases left unmatched: 8. The CDR3 spans 17 residues. CDR1 is GEAIGNYY, CDR2 EKD, per germline.

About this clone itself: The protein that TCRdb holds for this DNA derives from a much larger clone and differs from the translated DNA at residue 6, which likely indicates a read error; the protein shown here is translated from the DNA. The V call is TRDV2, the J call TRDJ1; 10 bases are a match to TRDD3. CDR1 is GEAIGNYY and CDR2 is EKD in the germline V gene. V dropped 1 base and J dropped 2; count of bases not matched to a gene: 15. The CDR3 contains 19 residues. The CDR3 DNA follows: TGTGCCTGTGACACTTTTCTTCGTACTGGGGGATCCCCTACCGATAAACTCATCTTT. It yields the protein CACDTFLRTGGSPTDKLIF.

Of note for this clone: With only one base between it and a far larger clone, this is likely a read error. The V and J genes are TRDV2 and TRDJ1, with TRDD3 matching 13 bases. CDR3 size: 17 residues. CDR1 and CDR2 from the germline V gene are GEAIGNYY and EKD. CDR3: CACDTLTGGYDTDKLTF. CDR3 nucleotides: TGTGCCTGTGACACCCTTACTGGGGGATACGACACCGATAAACTCACCTTT.

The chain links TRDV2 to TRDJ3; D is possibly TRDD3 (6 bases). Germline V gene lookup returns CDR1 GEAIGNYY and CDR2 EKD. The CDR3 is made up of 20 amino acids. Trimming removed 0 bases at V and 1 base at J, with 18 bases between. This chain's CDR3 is CACDTVWGTSRSWDTRQMFF. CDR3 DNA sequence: TGTGCCTGTGACACCGTCTGGGGCACCTCGAGGTCCTGGGACACCCGACAGATGTTTTTC.

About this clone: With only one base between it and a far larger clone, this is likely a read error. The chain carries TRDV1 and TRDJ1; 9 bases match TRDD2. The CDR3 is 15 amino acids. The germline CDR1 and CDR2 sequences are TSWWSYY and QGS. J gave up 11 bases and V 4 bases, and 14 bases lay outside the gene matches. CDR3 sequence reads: CALGVPAFLRLELIF. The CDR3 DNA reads TGTGCTCTTGGGGTACCGGCCTTCCTACGGTTAGAGCTCATCTTT.

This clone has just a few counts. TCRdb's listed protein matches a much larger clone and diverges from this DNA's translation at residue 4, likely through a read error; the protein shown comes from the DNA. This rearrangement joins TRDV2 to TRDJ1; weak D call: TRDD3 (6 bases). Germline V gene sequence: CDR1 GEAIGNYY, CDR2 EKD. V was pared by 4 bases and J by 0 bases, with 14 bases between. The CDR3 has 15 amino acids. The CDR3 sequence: CACETLGIHTDKLIF. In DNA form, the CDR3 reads TGTGCCTGTGAAACCCTGGGGATCCACACCGATAAACTCATCTTT.

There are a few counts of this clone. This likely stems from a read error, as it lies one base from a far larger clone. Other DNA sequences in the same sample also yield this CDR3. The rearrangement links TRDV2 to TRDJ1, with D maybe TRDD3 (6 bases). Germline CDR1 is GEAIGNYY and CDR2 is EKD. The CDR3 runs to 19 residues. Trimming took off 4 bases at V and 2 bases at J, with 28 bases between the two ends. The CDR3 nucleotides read TGTGCCTGTGATACCGTATTCTTGGGGTCGGTGGGGGCTACCGATAAACTCATCTTT. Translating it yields CACDTVFLGSVGATDKLIF.

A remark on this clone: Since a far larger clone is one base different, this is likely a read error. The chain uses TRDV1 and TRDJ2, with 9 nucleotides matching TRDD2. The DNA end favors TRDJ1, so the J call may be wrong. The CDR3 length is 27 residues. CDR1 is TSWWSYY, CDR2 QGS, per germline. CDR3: CALGPFPAFLPFYTAVGYSKYTDKLIF. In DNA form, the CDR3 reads TGTGCTCTTGGGCCCTTCCCGGCCTTCCTACCCTTCTATACTGCGGTGGGATACTCCAAGTACACCGATAAACTCATCTTT.

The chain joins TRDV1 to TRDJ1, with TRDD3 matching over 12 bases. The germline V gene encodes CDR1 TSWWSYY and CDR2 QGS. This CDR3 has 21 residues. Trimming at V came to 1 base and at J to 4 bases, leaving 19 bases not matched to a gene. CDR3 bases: TGTGCTCTTGGGGAACAACTACGCTGGGGGATACGCGGCATACCTCTCGATAAACTCATCTTT. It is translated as CALGEQLRWGIRGIPLDKLIF.

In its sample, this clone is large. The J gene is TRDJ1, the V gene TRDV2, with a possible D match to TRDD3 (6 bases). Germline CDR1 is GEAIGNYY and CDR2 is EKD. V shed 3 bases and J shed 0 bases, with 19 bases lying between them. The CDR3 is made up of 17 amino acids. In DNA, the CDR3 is TGTGCCTGTGACCCGATCGGGGATCCTCAGAACACCGATAAACTCATCTTT. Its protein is CACDPIGDPQNTDKLIF.

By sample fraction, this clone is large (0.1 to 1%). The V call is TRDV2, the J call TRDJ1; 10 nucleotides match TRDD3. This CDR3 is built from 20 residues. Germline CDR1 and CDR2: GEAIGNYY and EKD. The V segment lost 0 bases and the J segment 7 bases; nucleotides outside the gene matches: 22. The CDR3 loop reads CACDTVSTDWGMKGDGKLIF. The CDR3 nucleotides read TGTGCCTGTGACACCGTTTCCACAGACTGGGGGATGAAGGGGGACGGTAAACTCATCTTT.

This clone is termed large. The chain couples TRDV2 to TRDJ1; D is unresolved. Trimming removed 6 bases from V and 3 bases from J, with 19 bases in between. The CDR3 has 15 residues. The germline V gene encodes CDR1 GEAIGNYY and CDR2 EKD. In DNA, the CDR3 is TGTGCCTGTTTGGTATCCCGTACGAGGGCCGATAAACTCATCTTT. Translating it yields CACLVSRTRADKLIF.

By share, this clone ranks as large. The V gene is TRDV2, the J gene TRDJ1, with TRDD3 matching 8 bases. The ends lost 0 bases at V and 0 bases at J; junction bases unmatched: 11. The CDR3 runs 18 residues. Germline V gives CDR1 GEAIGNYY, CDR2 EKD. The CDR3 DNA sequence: TGTGCCTGTGACACCGTTGACGCTGGGGGAGGACACACCGATAAACTCATCTTT. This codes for CACDTVDAGGGHTDKLIF.

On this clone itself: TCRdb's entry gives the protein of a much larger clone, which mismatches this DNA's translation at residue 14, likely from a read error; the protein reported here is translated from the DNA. The CDR3 is CALGEARRSFLKYCGGRPLIF. The CDR3 bases are TGTGCTCTTGGGGAGGCGAGGCGTTCTTTCCTAAAGTACTGTGGAGGCAGACCCCTGATCTTT. This chain uses TRDV1 with TRDJ4; D might be TRDD2 (6 bases). Germline V lookup: CDR1 TSWWSYY, CDR2 QGS. The CDR3 totals 21 residues. Trimming stripped 3 bases from V and 1 base from J, with 33 bases between.

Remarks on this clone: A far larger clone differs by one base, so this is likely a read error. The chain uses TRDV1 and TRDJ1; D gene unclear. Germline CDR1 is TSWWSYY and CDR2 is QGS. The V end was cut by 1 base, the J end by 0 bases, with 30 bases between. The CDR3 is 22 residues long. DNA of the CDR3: TGTGCTCTTGGGGAACAAGGCCTAACTACCCTGATCTACTCCCCTAACACCGATAAACTCATCTTT. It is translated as CALGEQGLTTLIYSPNTDKLIF.

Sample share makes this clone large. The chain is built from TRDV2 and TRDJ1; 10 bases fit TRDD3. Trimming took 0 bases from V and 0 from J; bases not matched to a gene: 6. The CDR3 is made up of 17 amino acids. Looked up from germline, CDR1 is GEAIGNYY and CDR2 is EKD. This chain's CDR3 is CACDTANTGGYTDKLIF. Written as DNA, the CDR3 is TGTGCCTGTGACACCGCCAATACTGGGGGATACACCGATAAACTCATCTTT.

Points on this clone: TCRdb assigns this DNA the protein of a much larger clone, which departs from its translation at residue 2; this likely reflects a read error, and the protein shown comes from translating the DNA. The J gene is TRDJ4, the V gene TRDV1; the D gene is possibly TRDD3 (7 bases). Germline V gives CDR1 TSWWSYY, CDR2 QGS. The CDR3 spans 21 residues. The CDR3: CSLGEARRSFLKYWGGRPLIF. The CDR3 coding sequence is TGTTCTCTTGGGGAGGCGAGGCGTTCTTTCCTAAAGTACTGGGGAGGCAGACCCCTGATCTTT.

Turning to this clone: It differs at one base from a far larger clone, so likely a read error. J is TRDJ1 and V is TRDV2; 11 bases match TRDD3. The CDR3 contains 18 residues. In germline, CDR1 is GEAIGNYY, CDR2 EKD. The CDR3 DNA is TGTGCCTGTGACGATCTTGGGGGATACGCGGGTTTCACCGATAGACTCATCTTT. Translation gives CACDDLGGYAGFTDRLIF.